This T cell receptor beta chain originates from a study of blood T cell repertoires in COVID-19. Study background: The origin of the acute and convalescent COVID-19 samples was the United States, Italy and Spain. In each case, the material was cDNA or gDNA derived from T cells, B-cell-depleted T cells, or PBMCs.

Study processing details: Amplifying reference gene primers gave estimates of nucleated cell counts. Sequencing used immunoSEQ multiplex PCR; TCRdb keeps in-frame clones, though not all of them. V and J calls plus clone size are reproduced from that table; the DNA served to infer D and trimming. The table lists approximately 150,000 clones, 86% of them singletons. There are 14 residues in the CDR3. Trimming took 10 bases from V and 4 from J; bases not matched to a gene: 6. CDR1 and CDR2 from the germline V gene are KGHDR and SFDVKD. The origin of this receptor is a woman between 55 and 75 years old with acute or convalescent COVID-19. This chain uses TRBV24-1 with TRBJ2-2, with 9 bases that match TRBD2. The specimen was peripheral blood. CDR3 loop: CATHGGGVTGELFF. As DNA, the CDR3 is TGTGCCACGCATGGCGGGGGGGTCACCGGGGAGCTGTTTTTT.